What follows are 19 T cell receptor beta chains derived from one specimen sequenced in a study of graft-versus-host responses after intestinal transplantation. Data came from immunoSEQ multiplex PCR; TCRdb stores just in-frame clones and leaves some out. The sample records roughly 20,000 clones, 40% to 50% being singletons. Sequences were derived from alloreactive CD4+ T cells from a mixed lymphocyte reaction culture, sampled before intestinal transplant. Stated subset: CFSE-low proliferating T cells sorted from roughly six-day pre-transplant mixed lymphocyte reaction (GvH or HvG direction). The receptors were gathered from a human patient who received an intestinal transplant.

The chain uses TRBV6-5 and TRBJ2-6; D unclear. Germline-derived CDR1 and CDR2 are MNHEY and SVGAGI. The CDR3 consists of 16 residues. V lost 0 bases to trimming and J lost 3 bases, with 9 bases between them. CDR3 in DNA: TGTGCCAGCAGTTACTCCCACATCCTTGGGGCCAACGTCCTGACTTTC. Amino acids: CASSYSHILGANVLTF.

V usage is TRBV18 and J usage is TRBJ2-7; D uncertain. V lost 4 bases, J lost 4 bases, and 8 bases lay in between. Germline values: CDR1 KGHSH, CDR2 LQKENI. The CDR3 runs to 12 residues. This CDR3 reads CASSRGPYEQYF. Here the CDR3 DNA reads TGTGCCAGCTCACGAGGCCCTTACGAGCAGTACTTC.

In DNA form, the CDR3 reads TGTGCCAGCAGCCCGAGGACAGGGGGCAGTTCACCCCTCCACTTT. Protein product: CASSPRTGGSSPLHF. The genes are TRBV2 and TRBJ1-6; 11 bases match TRBD1. The CDR3 is 15 residues long. CDR1 is SNHLY and CDR2 is FYNNEI in the germline V gene. V shed 6 bases, J shed 9 bases, and the junction held 7 bases outside the gene matches.

This clone was seen a few times. The chain has TRBV18 and TRBJ1-3; 8 bases match TRBD1. This CDR3 is 15 amino acids long. Trimming cost V 5 bases and J 4 bases; bases outside gene matches: 7. Germline assignment: CDR1 KGHSH and CDR2 LQKENI. The CDR3 protein is CASSGQGVVGNTIYF. CDR3 in DNA: TGTGCCAGCTCAGGACAGGGTGTCGTCGGAAACACCATATATTTT.

This clone is judged medium-sized. This rearrangement joins TRBV4-1 to TRBJ1-6, with D unresolved. CDR1 MGHRA and CDR2 YSYEKL come from the germline V gene. V was pared by 6 bases and J by 8 bases, with 11 bases between. This CDR3 has 13 residues. CDR3 coding DNA: TGCGCCAGCAGTCGCTTGAGGGATTCACCCCTCCACTTT. Encoded protein: CASSRLRDSPLHF.

This clone was recorded only once. The V and J genes are TRBV5-4 and TRBJ2-1; 11 nucleotides agree with TRBD2. The germline V gene has CDR1 SGHNT and CDR2 YYREEE (reference sequence). V lost 4 bases and J lost 4; bases outside the gene matches: 4. The CDR3 length is 15 residues. Here the CDR3 DNA reads TGTGCCAGCAGCCTGACTAGCGGGACATACAATGAGCAGTTCTTC. Amino acid sequence: CASSLTSGTYNEQFF.

Within the sample, this clone is medium-sized (0.01 to 0.1%). The chain carries TRBV6-1 and TRBJ2-7; 7 bases match TRBD1. This CDR3 has 15 amino acids. With V trimmed by 4 bases and J by 0 bases, 6 bases remained unmatched. Looked up from germline, CDR1 is MNHNS and CDR2 is SASEGT. The CDR3 loop is CASSGHWDSSYEQYF. DNA of the CDR3: TGTGCCAGCAGTGGCCACTGGGACAGCTCCTACGAGCAGTACTTC.

This clone showed up just a few times. CDR3 sequence (DNA): TGTGCCAGCAGCGTAGGGACAACCGGGACAGAAAACATTCAGTACTTC. It yields the protein CASSVGTTGTENIQYF. The V call is TRBV9, the J call TRBJ2-4, with 7 nucleotides matching TRBD1. CDR3 length equals 16 residues. The J segment lost 5 bases and the V segment lost 0 bases, leaving 8 bases of the junction unmatched. CDR1 is SGDLS and CDR2 is YYNGEE in the germline V gene.

This clone turned up a few times. The chain joins TRBV5-1 to TRBJ1-6; a possible D gene is TRBD1 (5 bases). The CDR3 has 18 residues. Per the germline V gene, CDR1 is SGHRS and CDR2 is YFSETQ. V was cut by 4 bases and J by 5 bases, with 22 bases left in between. Here the CDR3 reads CASSREPPGRPNNSPLHF. The CDR3 bases are TGCGCCAGCAGCCGGGAGCCACCGGGACGGCCGAATAATTCACCCCTCCACTTT.

CDR3 sequence: CASSDRTGMSKNIQYF. CDR3 in DNA: TGTGCCAGCAGCGACCGGACAGGGATGTCCAAAAACATTCAGTACTTC. The genes are TRBV7-9 and TRBJ2-4, with 8 bases lining up with TRBD1. CDR3 length: 16 amino acids. Unmatched junction bases numbered 8, after V lost 5 bases and J lost 2 bases. Germline V lookup: CDR1 SEHNR, CDR2 FQNEAQ (reference sequence).

V is TRBV11-2 and J is TRBJ2-1; TRBD1 might be the D (8 bases). This CDR3 contains 13 residues. The germline CDR1 and CDR2 sequences are SGHAT and FQNNGV. Trimming removed 5 bases at V and 12 bases at J, with 17 bases between. The CDR3 region is CASSPRTGRVQFF. For the CDR3, the DNA is TGTGCCAGCAGCCCGCGGACAGGGAGGGTGCAGTTCTTC.

The rearrangement links TRBV15 to TRBJ2-5; 7 nucleotides line up with TRBD2. CDR1 and CDR2 from the germline V gene are LNHNV and YYDKDF (reference sequence). The CDR3 totals 14 residues. V lost 9 bases to trimming and J lost 3 bases; unmatched junction nucleotides: 10. CDR3 residues: CATSPGLTEETQYF. In DNA, the CDR3 is TGTGCCACGTCTCCGGGACTAACCGAAGAGACCCAGTACTTC. The entire variable domain, with the rest obtained from reference TRBV15 and TRBJ2-5, is as follows: DAMVIQNPRYQVTQFGKPVTLSCSQTLNHNVMYWYQQKSSQAPKLLFHYYDKDFNNEADTPDNFQSRRPNTSFCFLDIRSPGLGDTAMYLCATSPGLTEETQYFGPGTRLLVL.

Worth noting for this clone: One end of the junction does not line up with germline, which may come from a read error. The chain is built from TRBV20-1 and TRBJ2-5; D is unresolved. The CDR3 is 11 amino acids. The germline V gene encodes CDR1 DFQATT and CDR2 SNEGSKA (reference sequence). CDR3: CCTGGQETQYF. The CDR3 nucleotides read TGTTGTACCGGCGGACAAGAGACCCAGTACTTC.

Sample share makes this clone medium-sized. The chain is built from TRBV6-1 and TRBJ2-7; 8 positions agree with TRBD1. The CDR3 is 14 residues long. CDR1 MNHNS and CDR2 SASEGT come from the germline V gene. Trimming at V came to 8 bases and at J to 0 bases, leaving 6 bases not matched to a gene. Written as DNA, the CDR3 is TGTGCCAGCTCCCGGGACAGGCCCTCCTACGAGCAGTACTTC. Amino acids: CASSRDRPSYEQYF.

This clone was observed a few times. V usage is TRBV7-2 and J usage is TRBJ1-2, with a possible D match to TRBD1 (5 bases). Germline assignment: CDR1 SGHTA and CDR2 FQGNSA. This CDR3 spans 14 amino acids. V was clipped by 3 bases and J by 8 bases, with 16 bases between them. The CDR3 protein is CASSLDKGQRGYTF. CDR3 bases: TGTGCCAGCAGCTTGGACAAGGGCCAAAGAGGCTACACCTTC.

The chain carries TRBV5-1 and TRBJ1-1, with D possibly TRBD1 on 5 matching bases. The CDR3 length is 16 residues. Germline V gene lookup returns CDR1 SGHRS and CDR2 YFSETQ. V was cut by 0 bases and J by 0 bases, with 12 bases left in between. The chain's CDR3 is CASSLVGAYMNTEAFF. CDR3 sequence (DNA): TGCGCCAGCAGCTTGGTAGGGGCTTACATGAACACTGAAGCTTTCTTT.

For the CDR3, the DNA is TGTGCCATTACAGGGTCGGGCACTGAAGCTTTCTTT. Its translation is CAITGSGTEAFF. The chain recombines TRBV10-3 with TRBJ1-1; possible D gene TRBD1, 6 bases. The ends were cut back, 9 bases at V and 4 bases at J, with 12 bases in the middle. This CDR3 is 12 amino acids long. The germline V gene has CDR1 ENHRY and CDR2 SYGVKD.

This clone has a handful of counts. This chain joins TRBV6-1 and TRBJ1-6; perhaps TRBD1 as D (6 bases). V shed 7 bases and J shed 5 bases, with 15 bases lying between them. The CDR3 covers 15 residues. CDR1 is MNHNS and CDR2 is SASEGT in the germline V gene. The CDR3 sequence: CASTLDRLNNSPLHF. The CDR3 nucleotides read TGTGCCAGCACCTTAGACAGGCTGAATAATTCACCCCTCCACTTT.

This clone was seen a handful of times. The chain combines TRBV14 with TRBJ1-6; D is unclear. The V end lost 4 bases, the J end lost 8 bases, and 15 bases lay between the germline ends. The CDR3 sequence is 15 residues long. The germline CDR1 and CDR2 sequences are SGHDN and FVKESK. The CDR3 DNA reads TGTGCCAGCAGCCCGCTCGGAAGGGAGGATTCACCCCTCCACTTT. Amino acids: CASSPLGREDSPLHF.